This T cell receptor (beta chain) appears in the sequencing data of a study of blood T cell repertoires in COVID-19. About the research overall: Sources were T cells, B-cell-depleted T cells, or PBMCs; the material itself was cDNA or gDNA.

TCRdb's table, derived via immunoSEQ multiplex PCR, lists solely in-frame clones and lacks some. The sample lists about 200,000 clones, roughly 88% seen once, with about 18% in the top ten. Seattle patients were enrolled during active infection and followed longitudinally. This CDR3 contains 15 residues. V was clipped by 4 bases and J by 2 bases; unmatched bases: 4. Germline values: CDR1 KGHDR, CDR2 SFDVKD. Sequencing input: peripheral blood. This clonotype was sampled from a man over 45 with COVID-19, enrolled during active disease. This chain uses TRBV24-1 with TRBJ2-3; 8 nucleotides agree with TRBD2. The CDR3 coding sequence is TGTGCCACCAGTGAGTGGACTAGCTCCACAGATACGCAGTATTTT. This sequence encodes CATSEWTSSTDTQYF.